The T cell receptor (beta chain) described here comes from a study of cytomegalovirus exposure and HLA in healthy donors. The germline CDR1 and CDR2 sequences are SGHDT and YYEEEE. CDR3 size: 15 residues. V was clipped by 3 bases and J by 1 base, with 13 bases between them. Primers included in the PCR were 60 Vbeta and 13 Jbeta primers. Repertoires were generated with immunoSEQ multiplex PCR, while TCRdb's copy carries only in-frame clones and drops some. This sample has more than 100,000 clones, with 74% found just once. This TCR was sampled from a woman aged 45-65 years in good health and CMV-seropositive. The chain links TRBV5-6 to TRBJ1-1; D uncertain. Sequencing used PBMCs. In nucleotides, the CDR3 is TGTGCCAGCAGCTCGACGGGTGACCCGAACACTGAAGCTTTCTTT. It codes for CASSSTGDPNTEAFF.